This TCR beta chain stems from a study of ipilimumab plus nivolumab after autologous stem cell transplantation (dated by TCRdb to the early 2020s). For context, the study as a whole: The median number of doses that trial patients received was 5 for ipilimumab and roughly 8 for nivolumab. The intent-to-treat population of the trial consisted of approximately 35 patients. Patients undergoing autologous transplant for high-risk diffuse large B cell lymphoma, mature T cell lymphoma, or multiple myeloma were enrolled in the trial. High-risk transplant-naive patients and patients relapsing within 3 years of a first autologous transplant were included in the myeloma cohort.

General findings and caveats noted by the study authors: Combined checkpoint inhibition as post-transplant consolidation was concluded by the authors to appear tolerable. Per the authors, a biologic rationale for further study of the post-transplant checkpoint inhibition approach was offered by T cell receptor repertoire, regulatory T cell phenotype and gut microbiota profiles.

Library preparation employed the immunoSEQ multiplex PCR assay. Not all clones reach the TCRdb copy of this immuneACCESS table, which keeps in-frame sequences only. Checked studies attribute under half of the gap to unresolved V genes and leave the rest unexplained. The sample includes some 45,000 clones, with 70% to 90% observed a single time. Of the sample, 0.7% to 1% is held by the ten largest clones. Checkpoint therapy was initiated 14 to 28 days after autologous transplant, and ipilimumab was administered at 1 mg/kg intravenously on day 1 of selected weeks. Nivolumab was given at 3 mg/kg intravenously on day 1 of weeks 1, 4, 7, 10, and every two weeks through week 26. This was a Phase Ib clinical trial that tested ipilimumab plus nivolumab, given as combined checkpoint inhibition, for consolidation following autologous stem cell transplantation. As concerns this clone: This receptor's antigen is unknown. No much larger clone is present one base from it, and per-base qualities are unavailable.

Trimming costs V 1 base and J 13 bases, and their ends lie 10 bases apart. The CDR3 starts with the cysteine, ends with the phenylalanine, and has 12 residues. Of the read, only the CDR3 DNA is kept; its 36 bases are in frame from base 1. The germline V gene sets CDR1 to KGHSH and CDR2 to LQKENI. This clonotype was obtained from a male donor with multiple myeloma. The sequence joins TRBV18 to TRBJ1-4, with no confident D gene call. Sample: PBMCs, taken in a trial of ipilimumab plus nivolumab as post-transplant consolidation. The nucleotides are TGTGCCAGCTCACCACAAGAAGGGCGACTGTTTTTT. Its protein product is CASSPQEGRLFF. With the rest looked up from the reference TRBV18 and TRBJ1-4 genes rather than sequenced, the full variable domain is NAGVMQNPRHLVRRRGQEARLRCSPMKGHSHVYWYRQLPEEGLKFMVYLQKENIIDESGMPKERFSAEFPKEGPSILRIQQVVRGDSAAYFCASSPQEGRLFFGSGTQLSVL.